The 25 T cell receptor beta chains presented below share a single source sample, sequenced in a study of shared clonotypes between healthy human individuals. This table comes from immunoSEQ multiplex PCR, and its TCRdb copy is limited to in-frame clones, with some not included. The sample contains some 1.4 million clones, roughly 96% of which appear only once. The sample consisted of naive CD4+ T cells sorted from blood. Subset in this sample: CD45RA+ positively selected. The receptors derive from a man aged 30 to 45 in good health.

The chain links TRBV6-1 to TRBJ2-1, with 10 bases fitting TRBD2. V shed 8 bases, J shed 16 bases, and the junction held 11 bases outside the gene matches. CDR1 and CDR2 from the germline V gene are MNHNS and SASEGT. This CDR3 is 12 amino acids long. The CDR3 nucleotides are TGTGCCAGCGGTAAGCGGGAGGGCCTAACTTTCTTC. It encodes CASGKREGLTFF.

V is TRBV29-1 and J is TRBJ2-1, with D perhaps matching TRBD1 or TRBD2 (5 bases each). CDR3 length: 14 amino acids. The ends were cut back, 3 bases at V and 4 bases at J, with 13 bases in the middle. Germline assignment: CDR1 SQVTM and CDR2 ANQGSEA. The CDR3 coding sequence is TGCAGCGTTGATTCGGGGCAAGCTTACAATGAGCAGTTCTTC. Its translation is CSVDSGQAYNEQFF.

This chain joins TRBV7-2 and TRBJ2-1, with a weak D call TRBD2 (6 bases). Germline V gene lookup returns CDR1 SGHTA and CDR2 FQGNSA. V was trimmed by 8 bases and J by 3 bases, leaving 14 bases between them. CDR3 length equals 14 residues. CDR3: CASGRGGNYNEQFF. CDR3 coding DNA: TGTGCCAGCGGAAGGGGAGGAAACTACAATGAGCAGTTCTTC.

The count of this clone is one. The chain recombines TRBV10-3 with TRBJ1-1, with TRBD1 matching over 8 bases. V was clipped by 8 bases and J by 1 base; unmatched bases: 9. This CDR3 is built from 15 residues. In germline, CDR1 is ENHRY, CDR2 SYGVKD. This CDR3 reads CAISSTGATNTEAFF. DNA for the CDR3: TGTGCCATCTCGTCGACAGGGGCGACGAACACTGAAGCTTTCTTT.

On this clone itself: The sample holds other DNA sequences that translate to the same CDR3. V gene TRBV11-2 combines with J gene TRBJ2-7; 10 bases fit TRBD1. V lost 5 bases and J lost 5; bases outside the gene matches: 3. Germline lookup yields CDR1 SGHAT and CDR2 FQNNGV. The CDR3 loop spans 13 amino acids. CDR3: CASSPDRGDEQYF. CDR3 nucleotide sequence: TGTGCCAGCAGCCCGGACAGGGGGGACGAGCAGTACTTC.

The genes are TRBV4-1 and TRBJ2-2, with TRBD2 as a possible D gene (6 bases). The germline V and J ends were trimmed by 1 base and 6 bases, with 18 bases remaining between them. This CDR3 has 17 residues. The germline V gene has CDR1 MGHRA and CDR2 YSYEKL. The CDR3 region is CASSQGGEVWLPGELFF. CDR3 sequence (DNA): TGCGCCAGCAGCCAAGGGGGGGAAGTCTGGCTTCCCGGGGAGCTGTTTTTT.

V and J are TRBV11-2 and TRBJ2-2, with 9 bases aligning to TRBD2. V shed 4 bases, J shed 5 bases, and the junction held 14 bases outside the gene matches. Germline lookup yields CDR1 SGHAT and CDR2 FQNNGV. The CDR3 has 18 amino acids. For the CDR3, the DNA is TGTGCCAGCAGCTCCCAAACGTTAGCGGGAGTGAATACCGGGGAGCTGTTTTTT. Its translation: CASSSQTLAGVNTGELFF.

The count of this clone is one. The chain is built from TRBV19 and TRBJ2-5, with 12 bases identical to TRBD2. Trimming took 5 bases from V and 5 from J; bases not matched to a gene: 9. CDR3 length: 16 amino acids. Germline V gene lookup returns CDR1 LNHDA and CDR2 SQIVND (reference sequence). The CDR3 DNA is TGTGCCAGTAGTCAGCCCCGACTAGCGGGAGATGAGACCCAGTACTTC. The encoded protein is CASSQPRLAGDETQYF.

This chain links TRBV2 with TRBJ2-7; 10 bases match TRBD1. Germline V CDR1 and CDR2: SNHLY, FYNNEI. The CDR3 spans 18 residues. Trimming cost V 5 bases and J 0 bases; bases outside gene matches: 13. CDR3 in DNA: TGTGCCAGCAGTACTGGACAGGGGGTCGGTGTAATCTCCTACGAGCAGTACTTC. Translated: CASSTGQGVGVISYEQYF.

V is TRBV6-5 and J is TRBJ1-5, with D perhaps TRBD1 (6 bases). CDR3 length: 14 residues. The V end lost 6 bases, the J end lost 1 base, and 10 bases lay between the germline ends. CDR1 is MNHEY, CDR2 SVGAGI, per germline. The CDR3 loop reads CASRQTGSNQPQHF. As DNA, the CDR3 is TGTGCCAGCAGACAAACAGGGAGCAATCAGCCCCAGCATTTT.

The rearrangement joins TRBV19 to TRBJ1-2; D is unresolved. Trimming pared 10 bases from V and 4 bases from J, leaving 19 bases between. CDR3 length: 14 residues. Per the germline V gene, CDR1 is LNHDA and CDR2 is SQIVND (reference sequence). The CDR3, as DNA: TGTGCCACCCACCGGGGAAGTCCGACCTATGGCTACACCTTC. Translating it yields CATHRGSPTYGYTF.

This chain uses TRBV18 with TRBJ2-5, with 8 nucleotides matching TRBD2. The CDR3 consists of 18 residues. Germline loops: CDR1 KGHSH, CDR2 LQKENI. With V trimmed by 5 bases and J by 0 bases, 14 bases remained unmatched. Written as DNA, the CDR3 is TGTGCCAGCTCATCGTTCTTCGGAGCGGGAGAGTACCAAGAGACCCAGTACTTC. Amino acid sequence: CASSSFFGAGEYQETQYF.

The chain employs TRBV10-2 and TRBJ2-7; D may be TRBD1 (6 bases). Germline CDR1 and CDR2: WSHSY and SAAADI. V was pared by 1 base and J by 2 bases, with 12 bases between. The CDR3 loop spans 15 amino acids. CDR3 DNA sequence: TGCGCCAGCAGTGAGTGGACAGACCTCACCTACGAGCAGTACTTC. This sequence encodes CASSEWTDLTYEQYF.

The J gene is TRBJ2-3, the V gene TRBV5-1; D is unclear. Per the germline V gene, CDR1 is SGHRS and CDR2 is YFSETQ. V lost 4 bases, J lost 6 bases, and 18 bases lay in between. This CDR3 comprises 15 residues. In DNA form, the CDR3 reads TGCGCCAGCAGCCTAATCGGACCCCCCCAGGATACGCAGTATTTT. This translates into CASSLIGPPQDTQYF.

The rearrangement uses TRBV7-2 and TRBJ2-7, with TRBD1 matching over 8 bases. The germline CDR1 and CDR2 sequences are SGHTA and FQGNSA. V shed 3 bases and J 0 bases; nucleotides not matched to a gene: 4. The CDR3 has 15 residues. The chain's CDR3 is CASSFGDRSSYEQYF. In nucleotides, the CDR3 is TGTGCCAGCAGCTTCGGGGACAGGAGCTCCTACGAGCAGTACTTC. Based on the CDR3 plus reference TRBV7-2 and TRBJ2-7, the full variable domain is GAGVSQSPSNKVTEKGKDVELRCDPISGHTALYWYRQSLGQGLEFLIYFQGNSAPDKSGLPSDRFSAERTGGSVSTLTIQRTQQEDSAVYLCASSFGDRSSYEQYFGPGTRLTVT.

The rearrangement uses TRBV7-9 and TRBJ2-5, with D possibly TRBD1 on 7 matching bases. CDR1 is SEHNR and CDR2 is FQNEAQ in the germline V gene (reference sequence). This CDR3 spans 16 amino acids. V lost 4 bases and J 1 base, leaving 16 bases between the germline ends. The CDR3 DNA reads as TGTGCCAGCAGCTCCCCCGGCAGGGGGGTCCAAGAGACCCAGTACTTC. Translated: CASSSPGRGVQETQYF.

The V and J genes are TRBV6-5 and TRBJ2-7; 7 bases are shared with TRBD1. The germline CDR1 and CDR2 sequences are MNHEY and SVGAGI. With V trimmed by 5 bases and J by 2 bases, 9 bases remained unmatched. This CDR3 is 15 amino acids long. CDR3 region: CASSHRQGFPYEQYF. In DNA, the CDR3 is TGTGCCAGCAGTCATCGACAGGGTTTCCCCTACGAGCAGTACTTC.

The CDR3, as DNA: TGTGCCATCAGTGTATCCCCTAGCGGAGATCAAGAGACCCAGTACTTC. Translation: CAISVSPSGDQETQYF. V gene TRBV10-3 combines with J gene TRBJ2-5; the match to TRBD2 covers 7 bases. The trim removed 4 bases at V and 2 bases at J, leaving 10 bases unmatched. The CDR3 spans 16 residues. CDR1 and CDR2 from the germline V gene are ENHRY and SYGVKD.

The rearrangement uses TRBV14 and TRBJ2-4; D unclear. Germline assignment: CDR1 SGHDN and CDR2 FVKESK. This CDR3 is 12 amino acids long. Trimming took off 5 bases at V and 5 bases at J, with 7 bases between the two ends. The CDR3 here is CASSYRENIQYF. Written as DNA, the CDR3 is TGTGCCAGCAGCTATAGGGAAAACATTCAGTACTTC.

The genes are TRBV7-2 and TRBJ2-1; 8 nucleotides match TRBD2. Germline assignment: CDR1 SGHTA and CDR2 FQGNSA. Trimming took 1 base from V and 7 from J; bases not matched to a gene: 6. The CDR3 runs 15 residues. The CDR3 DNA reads TGTGCCAGCAGCTTAGGGGGACGGGAGGGGAATGAGCAGTTCTTC. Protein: CASSLGGREGNEQFF.

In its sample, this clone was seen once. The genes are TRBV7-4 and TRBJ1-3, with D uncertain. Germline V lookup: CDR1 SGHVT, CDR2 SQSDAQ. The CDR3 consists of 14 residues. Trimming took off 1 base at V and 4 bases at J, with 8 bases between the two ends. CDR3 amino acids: CASSLVRSGNTIYF. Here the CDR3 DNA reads TGTGCCAGCAGCTTAGTTCGATCAGGAAACACCATATATTTT.

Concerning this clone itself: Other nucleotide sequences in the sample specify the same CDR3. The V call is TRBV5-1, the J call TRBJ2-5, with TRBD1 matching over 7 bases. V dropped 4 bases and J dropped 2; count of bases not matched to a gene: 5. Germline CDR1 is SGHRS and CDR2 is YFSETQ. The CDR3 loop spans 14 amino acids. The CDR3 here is CASSQGTAQETQYF. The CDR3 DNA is TGCGCCAGCAGCCAAGGGACAGCTCAAGAGACCCAGTACTTC.

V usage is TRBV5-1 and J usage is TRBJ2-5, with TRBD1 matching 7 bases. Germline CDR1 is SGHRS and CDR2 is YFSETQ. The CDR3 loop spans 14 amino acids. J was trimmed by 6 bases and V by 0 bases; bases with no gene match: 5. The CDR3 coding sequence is TGCGCCAGCAGCTTGGATACAGGGGCGCAGACCCAGTACTTC. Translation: CASSLDTGAQTQYF.

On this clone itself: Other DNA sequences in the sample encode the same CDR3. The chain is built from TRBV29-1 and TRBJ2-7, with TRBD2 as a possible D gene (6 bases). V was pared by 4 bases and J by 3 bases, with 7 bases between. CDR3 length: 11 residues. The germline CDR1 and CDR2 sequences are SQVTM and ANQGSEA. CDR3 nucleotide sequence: TGCAGCGTTGTGGGGGGCTACGAGCAGTACTTC. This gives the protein CSVVGGYEQYF.

CDR3 sequence: CASSLAVSPNTEAFF. CDR3 nucleotides: TGCGCCAGCAGCTTGGCCGTCAGCCCGAACACTGAAGCTTTCTTT. This chain links TRBV5-1 with TRBJ1-1; D unclear. V gave up 0 bases and J gave up 1 base, with 10 bases separating them. The CDR3 is 15 residues long. Germline CDR1 and CDR2: SGHRS and YFSETQ.